The T cell receptor beta chain described here comes from a study of T-cell memory formation after mild COVID-19. Study-level results: Some responding clones appeared in pre-infection memory, suggesting cross-reactive memory joined.

The V end was cut by 3 bases, the J end by 0 bases, with 6 bases between. CDR3 length: 15 amino acids. CDR1 SGHTA and CDR2 FQGNSA come from the germline V gene. TCRdb re-called the 5' RACE reads through MiXCR, storing one row per CDR3 protein. The sample includes more than 450,000 distinct CDR3 sequences, over 15% of them seen just once. For this clonotype: The antigen is unknown.

This TCR derives from an adult woman who had mild COVID-19 (a few samples of this study predate the infection). Cell type and time point are not known. Sequencing input: PBMCs or a T cell subset sorted from them (not recorded which). The rearrangement links TRBV7-2 to TRBJ2-6, with D uncertain. This CDR3 reads CASSFRNSGANVLTF. In DNA, the CDR3 is TGTGCCAGCAGCTTCAGAAACTCTGGGGCCAACGTCCTGACTTTC. Using reference TRBV7-2 and TRBJ2-6 for the parts outside the CDR3, the full variable domain is GAGVSQSPSNKVTEKGKDVELRCDPISGHTALYWYRQSLGQGLEFLIYFQGNSAPDKSGLPSDRFSAERTGGSVSTLTIQRTQQEDSAVYLCASSFRNSGANVLTFGAGSRLTVL.